This is a list of T cell receptor beta chains from one sample in a study of cytomegalovirus exposure and HLA in healthy donors. Here immunoSEQ multiplex PCR was the method, and the copy in TCRdb shows in-frame clones only, minus some. The sample shows approximately 180,000 clones, about 80% of them seen only once. The sample consisted of PBMCs. All receptors derive from a woman in her 40s in good health and CMV-seronegative. The CDR3 runs from the conserved cysteine through the conserved F or W. A D gene is named only where the DNA matches it firmly. Rows may omit the clone size; those that give it use once, few, many or a size class.

size,D,V,J,CDR3,DNA
NA,NA,TRBV7-9,TRBJ1-1,CSSSLIDTEAFF,TGTTCCAGCAGCTTAATCGACACTGAAGCTTTCTTT
NA,NA,TRBV19,TRBJ2-1,CASSIGQYSYNEQFF,TGTGCCAGTAGTATAGGCCAGTACTCCTACAATGAGCAGTTCTTC
NA,NA,TRBV7-3,TRBJ2-1,CASSSVLYNEQFF,TGTGCCAGCAGCTCGGTCCTCTACAATGAGCAGTTCTTC
NA,NA,TRBV6-5,TRBJ2-1,CASSYSFPHVHEQFF,TGTGCCAGCAGTTACTCGTTCCCACACGTCCATGAGCAGTTCTTC
NA,NA,TRBV12-5,TRBJ1-2,CASSPLQQGLRGYTF,TGTGCTAGCTCACCGCTTCAACAGGGTCTGAGAGGCTACACCTTC
NA,NA,TRBV19,TRBJ2-1,CASTPGTPNEQFF,TGTGCCAGTACTCCGGGGACACCCAATGAGCAGTTCTTC
NA,NA,TRBV15,TRBJ2-4,CATSRINRGGIQYF,TGTGCCACCAGCAGAATAAACAGGGGAGGCATTCAGTACTTC
NA,NA,TRBV6-1,TRBJ1-4,CASSEVGGANEKLFF,TGTGCCAGCAGTGAAGTTGGTGGAGCTAATGAAAAACTGTTTTTT
NA,NA,TRBV7-2,TRBJ2-5,CASSRAETTFQETQYF,TGTGCCAGCAGCCGAGCGGAGACGACGTTTCAAGAGACCCAGTACTTC
few,NA,TRBV7-2,TRBJ2-2,CASSLANSGNTGELFF,TGTGCCAGCAGCTTAGCGAATAGCGGAAACACCGGGGAGCTGTTTTTT
NA,TRBD1,TRBV2,TRBJ2-7,CASSEVTGYEQYF,TGTGCCAGCAGTGAAGTGACAGGGTACGAGCAGTACTTC
NA,TRBD1,TRBV6-5,TRBJ1-3,CASRGQGNGNTIYF,TGTGCCAGCAGAGGACAGGGGAATGGAAACACCATATATTTT
NA,TRBD1,TRBV27,TRBJ1-6,CASTLKRGPEGGDSPLHF,TGTGCCAGCACCCTTAAAAGAGGCCCGGAAGGGGGCGATTCACCCCTCCACTTT
once,NA,TRBV15,TRBJ2-1,CATSRDSARWVVDEQFF,TGTGCCACCAGCAGAGATTCGGCGCGGTGGGTGGTAGATGAGCAGTTCTTC
NA,NA,TRBV7-2,TRBJ1-3,CASSLEGVSGNTIYF,TGTGCCAGCAGCTTAGAAGGGGTCTCTGGAAACACCATATATTTT
NA,NA,TRBV7-2,TRBJ1-3,CASSLTSSSGNTIYF,TGTGCCAGCAGCTTGACTTCAAGCTCTGGAAACACCATATATTTT
NA,NA,TRBV12-2,TRBJ2-1,CASRLEPGLKIFNEQFF,TGTGCAAGTCGCTTAGAGCCGGGACTAAAAATCTTCAATGAGCAGTTCTTC
NA,TRBD1,TRBV6-6,TRBJ1-1,CASSGTENTEAFF,TGTGCCAGCAGTGGGACAGAGAACACTGAAGCTTTCTTT
NA,NA,TRBV6-5,TRBJ1-6,CASSTGGGNSPLHF,TGTGCCAGCAGTACCGGGGGAGGTAATTCACCCCTCCACTTT
NA,TRBD1,TRBV29-1,TRBJ1-2,CSVSVAGQGRYGYTF,TGCAGCGTTAGCGTAGCGGGACAGGGGAGGTATGGCTACACCTTC
NA,NA,TRBV5-1,TRBJ2-5,CASSLSGYSQGTQYF,TGCGCCAGCAGCCTATCAGGGTATTCCCAAGGGACCCAGTACTTC
NA,TRBD2,TRBV7-2,TRBJ2-1,CASSRMSSGNNEQFF,TGTGCCAGCAGCCGTATGTCTAGCGGAAACAATGAGCAGTTCTTC
NA,NA,TRBV7-2,TRBJ2-7,CASSFGVSSYEQYF,TGTGCCAGCAGCTTCGGGGTTAGCTCCTACGAGCAGTACTTC
NA,TRBD2,TRBV4-3,TRBJ2-1,CASSRELLAGYYNEQFF,TGCGCCAGCAGCCGGGAGTTACTAGCGGGGTACTACAATGAGCAGTTCTTC
NA,TRBD1,TRBV10-3,TRBJ2-7,CATRGGQGASYEQYF,TGTGCCACAAGAGGGGGACAGGGGGCTTCCTACGAGCAGTACTTC
NA,NA,TRBV11-3,TRBJ2-1,CASSQGGGREQFF,TGTGCCAGCAGCCAAGGGGGGGGTCGCGAGCAGTTCTTC
NA,NA,TRBV27,TRBJ1-5,CASSWQGPNQPQHF,TGTGCCAGCAGTTGGCAGGGCCCCAATCAGCCCCAGCATTTT